This T cell receptor (beta chain) was observed in a study of regulatory T cells in long-lasting Graves disease. According to the study, TCR beta libraries were built with iRepertoire HTBI primers and CDR3-region Arm-PCR. TCRdb ran MiXCR on the multiplex PCR reads and lists one entry per CDR3 protein. The data show hundreds of thousands of distinct CDR3 sequences, about 15% seen once. Time point given: newly diagnosed GD, antithyroid drugs for less than 3 months. RNA from PBMCs was the source of the TCR library. This clonotype was seen repeatedly, ten times or more. Its antigen remains unknown. Study outcomes and limitations: TCR diversity was lower in persistent Graves' patients than in newly diagnosed ones.

This CDR3 region has 15 residues. Deletions cut 3 bases from V and 0 bases from J, with 9 bases between. Germline CDR1 MDHEN, CDR2 SYDVKM. These data also featured in a second study, about T cells in Graves' hyperthyroidism and ophthalmopathy. As that report states: HTBI primers were employed in a first-round RT-PCR of the TCR CDR3.

This sample comprised peripheral blood mononuclear cells (PBMCs), obtained at new diagnosis, from a patient treated with antithyroid drugs. The chain combines TRBV28 with TRBJ1-5, with unresolved D. The receptor was isolated from a woman aged 30 to 39 with Graves disease. Written as DNA, the CDR3 is TGTGCCAGCAGTTTCCGCGGTTATAGCAATCAGCCCCAGCATTTT. This codes for CASSFRGYSNQPQHF.